The source of this T cell receptor (beta chain) is a study of radiation and T cells in renal cell carcinoma. Germline lookup yields CDR1 GTSNPN and CDR2 SVGIG (reference sequence). V lost 5 bases and J lost 2, with 12 bases in between. The CDR3 spans 13 residues. The time point is: blood 4 weeks post-SBRT, at nephrectomy. Treatment indicated: 15 Gy SBRT to primary tumor, nephrectomy 4 weeks later. Nephrectomy followed 15 Gy stereotactic body radiation by 4 weeks. As regards this clone: Its cognate antigen is unknown.

Clones were sequenced by immunoSEQ multiplex PCR, and TCRdb holds only the in-frame ones, with some missing. This sample carries about 43,000 clones, 82% of them seen once, and the ten largest clones take 27%. Study-wide findings and caveats: Top tumor clonotypes rose in blood 2 weeks post-radiation, then contracted.

This receptor was identified in a woman in her seventies with renal cell carcinoma. The specimen comprised blood, sampled from a patient whose treatment included radiotherapy and nephrectomy. The chain joins TRBV30 to TRBJ1-1; no firm D call. The CDR3 nucleotides read TGTGCCTGGGCGAGGAGTGATAACACTGAAGCTTTCTTT. Its protein is CAWARSDNTEAFF.